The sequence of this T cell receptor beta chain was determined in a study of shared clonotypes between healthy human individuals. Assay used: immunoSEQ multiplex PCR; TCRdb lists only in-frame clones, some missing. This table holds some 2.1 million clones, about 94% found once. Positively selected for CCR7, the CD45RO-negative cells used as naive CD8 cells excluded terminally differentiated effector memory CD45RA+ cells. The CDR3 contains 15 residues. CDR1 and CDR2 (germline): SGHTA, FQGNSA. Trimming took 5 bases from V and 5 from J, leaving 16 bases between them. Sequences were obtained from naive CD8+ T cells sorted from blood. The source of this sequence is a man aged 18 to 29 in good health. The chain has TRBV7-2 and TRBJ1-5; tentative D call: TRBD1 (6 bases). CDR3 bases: TGTGCCAGCAGCCTCCGAGGGACAAGCGATCAGCCCCAGCATTTT. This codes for CASSLRGTSDQPQHF.